A single sample gave rise to the 25 T cell receptor beta chains below, sequenced in a study of CD8+ T cells in alopecia areata. Reverse transcription of extracted RNA yielded cDNA, which provided the sequencing template. Sequencing used immunoSEQ multiplex PCR; TCRdb keeps in-frame clones, though not all of them. The table records 100,000 to 120,000 clones, 45% to 60% of them present only once. Input material: NKG2D-low CD8+ T cells sorted from blood. Every receptor here comes from a human donor with alopecia areata.

This clone showed up just a few times. Written as DNA, the CDR3 is TGCGCCAGCAGCTTCAGGGGAAGACAAGAGACCCAGTACTTC. It yields the protein CASSFRGRQETQYF. The V call is TRBV5-1, the J call TRBJ2-5; D might be TRBD1 (6 bases). V lost 2 bases and J lost 2, with 10 bases in between. The CDR3 sequence is 14 residues long. Germline V lookup: CDR1 SGHRS, CDR2 YFSETQ.

V and J are TRBV2 and TRBJ1-2; D unclear. The CDR3 covers 13 residues. Trimming cost V 7 bases and J 8 bases, with 17 bases left between them. Germline lookup yields CDR1 SNHLY and CDR2 FYNNEI. The CDR3 sequence: CASIFGEGAGYTF. The CDR3 nucleotides read TGTGCCAGCATATTTGGCGAGGGCGCGGGCTACACCTTC.

The V gene is TRBV9, the J gene TRBJ2-3; no definite D call. The CDR3 is 15 amino acids. V lost 0 bases, J lost 1 base, and 9 bases lay in between. Per germline, CDR1 SGDLS and CDR2 YYNGEE. The CDR3 DNA follows: TGTGCCAGCAGCGTAGTAGGGTTCGGCACAGATACGCAGTATTTT. It encodes CASSVVGFGTDTQYF.

This sequence joins TRBV7-6 and TRBJ2-3; D is unclear. This CDR3 spans 15 amino acids. V was shortened by 4 bases and J by 2 bases, with 13 bases between the two germline ends. CDR1 is SGHVS, CDR2 FNYEAQ, per germline. The CDR3 nucleotides are TGTGCCAGCAGCTCTACGAGAGGCTTCACAGATACGCAGTATTTT. Residues: CASSSTRGFTDTQYF.

This clone came up a few times. The rearrangement uses TRBV29-1 and TRBJ2-7; D not resolved. This CDR3 region has 11 residues. From germline, CDR1 is SQVTM and CDR2 ANQGSEA. V was shortened by 1 base and J by 2 bases, with 3 bases between the two germline ends. The CDR3 region has the DNA TGCAGCGTTGAAGGGGCCTACGAGCAGTACTTC. As protein: CSVEGAYEQYF.

The chain uses TRBV28 and TRBJ2-1; 11 nucleotides match TRBD2. Germline V CDR1 and CDR2: MDHEN, SYDVKM. V lost 6 bases to trimming and J lost 4 bases; unmatched junction nucleotides: 11. The CDR3 has 17 amino acids. CDR3 amino acids: CASSLPTSGSSYNEQFF. CDR3 nucleotide sequence: TGTGCCAGCAGCCTCCCAACTAGCGGGAGTAGTTACAATGAGCAGTTCTTC.

The V call is TRBV28, the J call TRBJ2-1; 13 bases fit TRBD2. CDR3 length: 14 amino acids. Germline-derived CDR1 and CDR2 are MDHEN and SYDVKM. After removal of 6 bases from V and 9 bases from J, the junction contained 5 bases not matched to a gene. The CDR3 here is CASSGTSGNGEQFF. The CDR3 nucleotides are TGTGCCAGCAGCGGGACTAGCGGGAATGGTGAGCAGTTCTTC. Drawing the rest from reference TRBV28 and TRBJ2-1, the complete variable domain is DVKVTQSSRYLVKRTGEKVFLECVQDMDHENMFWYRQDPGLGLRLIYFSYDVKMKEKGDIPEGYSVSREKKERFSLILESASTNQTSMYLCASSGTSGNGEQFFGPGTRLTVL.

The V call is TRBV5-4, the J call TRBJ1-1; D is ambiguous. There are 13 residues in the CDR3. Germline V gene sequence: CDR1 SGHNT, CDR2 YYREEE (reference sequence). The germline V and J ends were trimmed by 3 bases and 0 bases, with 6 bases remaining between them. The CDR3: CASSWQVNTEAFF. CDR3 nucleotide sequence: TGTGCCAGCAGCTGGCAGGTGAACACTGAAGCTTTCTTT.

This clone was seen more than once but under ten times. This chain joins TRBV13 and TRBJ2-2; no firm D call. CDR1 is PRHDT and CDR2 is FYEKMQ in the germline V gene (reference sequence). CDR3 size: 12 residues. The ends were cut back, 2 bases at V and 5 bases at J, with 3 bases in the middle. This CDR3 is CASSLITGELFF. The CDR3 DNA sequence: TGTGCCAGCAGCTTAATAACCGGGGAGCTGTTTTTT.

Only a few counts were recorded for this clone. This rearrangement joins TRBV7-9 to TRBJ1-5; 9 nucleotides align to TRBD1. Looked up from germline, CDR1 is SEHNR and CDR2 is FQNEAQ (reference sequence). The CDR3 spans 15 residues. Germline trimming cut 3 bases from V and 5 bases from J; bases unmatched to any gene: 5. CDR3 residues: CASSFGTGYDQPQHF. CDR3 in DNA: TGTGCCAGCAGCTTCGGGACAGGGTATGATCAGCCCCAGCATTTT.

This clone appeared a few times. The rearrangement uses TRBV29-1 and TRBJ2-3; weak D call: TRBD2 (5 bases). This CDR3 contains 13 residues. With 3 bases removed from V and 6 bases from J, the gap between germline ends came to 13 bases. Germline CDR1 is SQVTM and CDR2 is ANQGSEA. The CDR3 loop reads CSVDVSERDTQYF. In DNA form, the CDR3 reads TGCAGCGTTGACGTATCGGAGCGGGATACGCAGTATTTT.

The rearrangement uses TRBV27 and TRBJ2-7; D not resolved. The CDR3 runs to 14 residues. V lost 3 bases to trimming and J lost 1 base, with 10 bases between them. Germline V gene data show CDR1 as MNHEY and CDR2 as SMNVEV (reference sequence). CDR3 amino acids: CASSLASVSYEQYF. CDR3 nucleotides: TGTGCCAGCAGTTTGGCCAGTGTTTCCTACGAGCAGTACTTC.

The chain is built from TRBV28 and TRBJ2-1; D is uncertain. The germline gives CDR1 MDHEN, CDR2 SYDVKM. V lost 4 bases to trimming and J lost 7 bases, with 14 bases between them. This CDR3 contains 14 residues. CDR3 coding DNA: TGTGCCAGCAGTTCCCTCGCTCCGTTGAATGAGCAGTTCTTC. Amino acids: CASSSLAPLNEQFF.

This rearrangement joins TRBV29-1 to TRBJ1-1; no clear D. Germline CDR1 and CDR2: SQVTM and ANQGSEA. The CDR3 extends over 13 amino acids. Trimming pared 3 bases from V and 3 bases from J, leaving 11 bases between. The CDR3 coding sequence is TGCAGCGTTGATCCCGGGGTTTACACTGAAGCTTTCTTT. Amino acid sequence: CSVDPGVYTEAFF.

The chain carries TRBV29-1 and TRBJ2-5, with D perhaps matching TRBD2 (5 bases). CDR3 length equals 13 residues. In germline, CDR1 is SQVTM, CDR2 ANQGSEA. V was clipped by 4 bases and J by 6 bases, with 15 bases between them. The CDR3 here is CSVVGTAGKTQYF. CDR3 sequence (DNA): TGCAGCGTTGTGGGAACCGCGGGCAAGACCCAGTACTTC.

The J gene is TRBJ2-7, the V gene TRBV6-1, with 8 bases identical to TRBD1. The germline V gene has CDR1 MNHNS and CDR2 SASEGT. The CDR3 is 16 amino acids. Unmatched junction bases numbered 12, after V lost 4 bases and J lost 4 bases. The CDR3 DNA is TGTGCCAGCAGTGGTGGACAGGGAGTTGGATCTTACGAGCAGTACTTC. Translation gives CASSGGQGVGSYEQYF.

DNA of the CDR3: TGTGCCAGCAGTTTAGGGCGGAACACCGGGGAGCTGTTTTTT. Translating gives CASSLGRNTGELFF. The chain employs TRBV27 and TRBJ2-2, with unresolved D. CDR3 length equals 14 residues. The germline gives CDR1 MNHEY, CDR2 SMNVEV (reference sequence). The ends were cut back, 2 bases at V and 1 base at J, with 5 bases in the middle.

The chain has TRBV30 and TRBJ2-2, with 9 bases lining up with TRBD2. This CDR3 contains 15 residues. The V gene end was trimmed by 4 bases and the J gene end by 5 bases; junction bases not matched to a gene: 8. Germline V CDR1 and CDR2: GTSNPN, SVGIG (reference sequence). The CDR3 protein is CAWNRLAGSTGELFF. The CDR3 DNA reads TGTGCCTGGAACCGCCTAGCGGGGAGTACCGGGGAGCTGTTTTTT.

The sample holds a few counts of this clone. The chain combines TRBV19 with TRBJ1-1, with 10 bases that match TRBD1. With 8 bases clipped from V and 7 bases from J, the junction kept 4 bases outside the gene matches. The germline V gene has CDR1 LNHDA and CDR2 SQIVND (reference sequence). The CDR3 runs to 12 residues. The chain's CDR3 is CASGTGAFEAFF. CDR3 DNA: TGTGCCAGTGGGACAGGGGCCTTTGAAGCTTTCTTT.

The chain employs TRBV18 and TRBJ2-1; D unclear. The V end was cut by 3 bases, the J end by 9 bases, with 6 bases between. In germline, CDR1 is KGHSH, CDR2 LQKENI. The CDR3 has 11 amino acids. The CDR3 nucleotides read TGTGCCAGCTCACCTATCACTGAGCAGTTCTTC. Its translation: CASSPITEQFF.

J is TRBJ2-1 and V is TRBV10-3, with TRBD1 as a possible D gene (5 bases). CDR1 is ENHRY and CDR2 is SYGVKD in the germline V gene. The CDR3 runs 15 residues. V lost 6 bases, J lost 1 base, and 13 bases lay in between. DNA of the CDR3: TGTGCCATCAGGGAAGGGGCTGCTTCCTACAATGAGCAGTTCTTC. Amino acid sequence: CAIREGAASYNEQFF.

The rearrangement links TRBV5-6 to TRBJ2-7; D gene uncertain. V lost 2 bases and J lost 1, with 7 bases in between. The germline CDR1 and CDR2 sequences are SGHDT and YYEEEE. The CDR3 extends over 13 amino acids. CDR3 region: CASSFSSSYEQYF. Here the CDR3 DNA reads TGTGCCAGCAGCTTTAGCAGTTCCTACGAGCAGTACTTC.

Comment on this clone: The sample holds other DNA sequences that translate to the same CDR3. V gene TRBV9 combines with J gene TRBJ2-5; D is possibly TRBD2 (5 bases). Germline lookup yields CDR1 SGDLS and CDR2 YYNGEE. This CDR3 comprises 14 residues. The V end was cut by 0 bases, the J end by 4 bases, with 10 bases between. The DNA for the CDR3 is TGTGCCAGCAGCGTAGGCAGCGGCCGAGAGACCCAGTACTTC. It encodes CASSVGSGRETQYF.

This chain uses TRBV29-1 with TRBJ1-2; 10 bases are shared with TRBD1. The CDR3 length is 13 residues. J lost 3 bases, V lost 7 bases, and 5 bases had no gene match. The germline gives CDR1 SQVTM, CDR2 ANQGSEA. The CDR3 DNA reads TGCAGCGCTTCCGGGACAGGGGACTATGGCTACACCTTC. Its protein product is CSASGTGDYGYTF.

This clone was recorded many times. J is TRBJ2-7 and V is TRBV7-3; the D gene is possibly TRBD2 (5 bases). CDR3 length equals 15 residues. The germline V gene has CDR1 SGHTA and CDR2 FQGTGA. V was pared by 0 bases and J by 6 bases, with 15 bases between. The CDR3 nucleotides are TGTGCCAGCAGCTTAACGGCCAGTTCTCGGGGCGAGCAGTACTTC. Encoded protein: CASSLTASSRGEQYF.